In this sample, the clone carrying this T cell receptor (beta chain) turned up many times. V lost 7 bases, J lost 1 base, and 8 bases lay in between. This CDR3 spans 12 amino acids. Germline V CDR1 and CDR2: SNHLY, FYNNEI. Indicated time point: after trial treatment. Treatment given: LDRT plus nivolumab, ipilimumab, low-dose cyclophosphamide and aspirin (RACIN trial). The sample originates from a study of low-dose radiotherapy and immunotherapy resistance in tumors. In the study overall: The authors gave intravenous cyclophosphamide 200 mg/m2 every two weeks, one day before radiation and immunotherapy.

Both TCRalpha and TCRbeta chains were reverse transcribed with V-gene-specific primers. Using a constant-region primer together with a V-primer adapter, TCRs were subjected to 20 to 25 PCR cycles of amplification. TCRdb re-derived calls from the reads in MiXCR, one entry per CDR3 protein. The table shows about 84,000 distinct CDR3 sequences, with less than 20% occurring only once. This sequence was found in a male donor with prostate cancer. The rearrangement uses TRBV2 and TRBJ2-7; D is uncertain. Material: PBMCs, obtained after low-dose radiotherapy plus immunotherapy. CDR3 DNA sequence: TGTGCCAGCAAGGGCGGATCCTACGAGCAGTACTTC. It yields the protein CASKGGSYEQYF.